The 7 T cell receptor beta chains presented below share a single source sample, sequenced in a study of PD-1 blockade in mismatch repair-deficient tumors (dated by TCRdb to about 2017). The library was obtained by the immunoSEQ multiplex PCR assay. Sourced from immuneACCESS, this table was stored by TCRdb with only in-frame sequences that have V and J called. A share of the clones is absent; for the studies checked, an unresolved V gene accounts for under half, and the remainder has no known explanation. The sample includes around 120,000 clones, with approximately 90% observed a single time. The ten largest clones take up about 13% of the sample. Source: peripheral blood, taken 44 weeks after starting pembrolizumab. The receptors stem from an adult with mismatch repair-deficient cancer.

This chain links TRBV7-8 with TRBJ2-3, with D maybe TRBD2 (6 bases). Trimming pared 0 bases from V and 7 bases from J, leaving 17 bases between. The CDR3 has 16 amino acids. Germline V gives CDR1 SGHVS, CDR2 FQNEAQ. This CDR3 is CASSLAKAGTPNTQYF. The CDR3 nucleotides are TGTGCCAGCAGCTTAGCAAAGGCAGGGACTCCTAATACGCAGTATTTT. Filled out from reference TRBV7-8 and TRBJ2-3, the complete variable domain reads GAGVSQSPRYKVAKRGQDVALRCDPISGHVSLFWYQQALGQGPEFLTYFQNEAQLDKSGLPSDRFFAERPEGSVSTLKIQRTQQEDSAVYLCASSLAKAGTPNTQYFGPGTRLTVL.

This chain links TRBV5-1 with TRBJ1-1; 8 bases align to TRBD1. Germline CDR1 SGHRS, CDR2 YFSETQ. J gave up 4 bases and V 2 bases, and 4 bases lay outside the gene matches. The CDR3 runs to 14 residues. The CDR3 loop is CASSLVRGPTEAFF. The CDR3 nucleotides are TGCGCCAGCAGCTTAGTCAGGGGGCCCACTGAAGCTTTCTTT.

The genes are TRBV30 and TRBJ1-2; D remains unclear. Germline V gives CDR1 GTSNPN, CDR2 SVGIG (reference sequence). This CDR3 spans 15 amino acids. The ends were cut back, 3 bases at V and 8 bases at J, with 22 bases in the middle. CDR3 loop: CAWSLLTGGIGGYTF. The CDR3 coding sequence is TGTGCCTGGAGCCTACTGACGGGAGGTATTGGGGGCTACACCTTC.

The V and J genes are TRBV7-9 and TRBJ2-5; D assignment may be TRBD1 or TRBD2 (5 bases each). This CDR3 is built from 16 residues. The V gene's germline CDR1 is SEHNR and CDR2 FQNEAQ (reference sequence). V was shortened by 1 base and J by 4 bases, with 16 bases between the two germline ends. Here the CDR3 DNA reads TGTGCCAGCAGCTTAGGGCCTGGGATGGGACGAGAGACCCAGTACTTC. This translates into CASSLGPGMGRETQYF.

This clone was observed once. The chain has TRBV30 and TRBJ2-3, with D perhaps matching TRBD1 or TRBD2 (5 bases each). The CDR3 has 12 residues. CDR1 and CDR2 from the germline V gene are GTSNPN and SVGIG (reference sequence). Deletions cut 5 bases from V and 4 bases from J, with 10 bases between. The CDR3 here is CAWYRGPDTQYF. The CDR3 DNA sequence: TGTGCCTGGTACCGGGGCCCAGATACGCAGTATTTT.

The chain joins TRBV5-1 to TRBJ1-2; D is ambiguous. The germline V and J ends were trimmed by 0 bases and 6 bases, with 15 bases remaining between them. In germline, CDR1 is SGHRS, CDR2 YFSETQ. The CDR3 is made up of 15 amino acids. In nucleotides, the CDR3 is TGCGCCAGCAGCTTGGGCCTCGGAAACGCTAATGGCTACACCTTC. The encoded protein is CASSLGLGNANGYTF.

CDR3 in amino acids: CASSSMTSGGTSTDTQYF. For the CDR3, the DNA is TGTGCCAGCAGCTCAATGACTAGCGGGGGTACTAGCACAGATACGCAGTATTTT. This chain joins TRBV5-4 and TRBJ2-3, with 12 nucleotides matching TRBD2. The CDR3 is made up of 18 amino acids. V shed 3 bases, J shed 0 bases, and the junction held 8 bases outside the gene matches. Germline V gene sequence: CDR1 SGHNT, CDR2 YYREEE (reference sequence).